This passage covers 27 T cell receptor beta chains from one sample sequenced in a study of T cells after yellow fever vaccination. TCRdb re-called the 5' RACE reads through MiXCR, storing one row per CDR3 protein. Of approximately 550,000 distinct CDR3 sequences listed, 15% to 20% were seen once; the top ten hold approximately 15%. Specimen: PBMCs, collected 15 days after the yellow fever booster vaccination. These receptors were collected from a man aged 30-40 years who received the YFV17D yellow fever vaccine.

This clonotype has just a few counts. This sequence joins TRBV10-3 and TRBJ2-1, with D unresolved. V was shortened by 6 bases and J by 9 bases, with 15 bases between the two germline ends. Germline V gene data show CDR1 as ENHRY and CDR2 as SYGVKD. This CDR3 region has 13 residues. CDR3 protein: CAIRGSSGGEQFF. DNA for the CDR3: TGTGCCATCAGGGGATCCTCCGGCGGTGAGCAGTTCTTC.

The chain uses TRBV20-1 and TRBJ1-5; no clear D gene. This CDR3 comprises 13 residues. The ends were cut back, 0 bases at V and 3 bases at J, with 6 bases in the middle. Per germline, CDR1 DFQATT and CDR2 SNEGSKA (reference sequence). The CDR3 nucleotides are TGCAGTGCTAGAGATTTCCCCAATCAGCCCCAGCATTTT. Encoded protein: CSARDFPNQPQHF.

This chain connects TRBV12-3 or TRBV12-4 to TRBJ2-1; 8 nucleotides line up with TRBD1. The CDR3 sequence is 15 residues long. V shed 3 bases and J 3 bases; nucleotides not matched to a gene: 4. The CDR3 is CASSFLGQGYNEQFF. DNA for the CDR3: TGTGCCAGCAGTTTTTTAGGACAGGGCTACAATGAGCAGTTCTTC.

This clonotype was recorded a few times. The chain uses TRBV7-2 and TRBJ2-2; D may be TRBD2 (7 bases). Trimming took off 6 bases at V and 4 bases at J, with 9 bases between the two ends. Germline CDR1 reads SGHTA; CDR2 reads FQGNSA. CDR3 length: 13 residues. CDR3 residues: CASRAGATGELFF. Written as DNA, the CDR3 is TGTGCCAGCAGGGCGGGGGCCACCGGGGAGCTGTTTTTT.

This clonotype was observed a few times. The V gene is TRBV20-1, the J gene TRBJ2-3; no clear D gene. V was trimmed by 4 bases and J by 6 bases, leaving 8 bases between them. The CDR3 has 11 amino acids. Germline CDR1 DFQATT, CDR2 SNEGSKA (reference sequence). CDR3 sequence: CSATTADTQYF. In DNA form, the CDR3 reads TGCAGTGCTACGACGGCGGATACGCAGTATTTT.

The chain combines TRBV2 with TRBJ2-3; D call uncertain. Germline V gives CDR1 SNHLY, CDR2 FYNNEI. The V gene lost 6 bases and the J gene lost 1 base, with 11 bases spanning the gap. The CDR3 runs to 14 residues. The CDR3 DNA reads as TGTGCCAGCAGCCTTCTTTCGGGCACAGATACGCAGTATTTT. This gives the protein CASSLLSGTDTQYF.

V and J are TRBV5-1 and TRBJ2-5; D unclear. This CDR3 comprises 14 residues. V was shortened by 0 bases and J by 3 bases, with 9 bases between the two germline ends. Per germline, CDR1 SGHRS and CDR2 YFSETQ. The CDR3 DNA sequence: TGCGCCAGCAGCTTGGCAGGCTGGGAAGAGACCCAGTACTTC. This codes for CASSLAGWEETQYF.

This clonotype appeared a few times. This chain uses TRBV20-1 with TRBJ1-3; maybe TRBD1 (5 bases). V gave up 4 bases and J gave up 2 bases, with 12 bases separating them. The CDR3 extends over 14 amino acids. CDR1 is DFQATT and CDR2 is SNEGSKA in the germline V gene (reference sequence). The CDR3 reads CSAKSGGAGNTIYF. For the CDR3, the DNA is TGCAGTGCTAAGTCCGGGGGAGCTGGAAACACCATATATTTT.

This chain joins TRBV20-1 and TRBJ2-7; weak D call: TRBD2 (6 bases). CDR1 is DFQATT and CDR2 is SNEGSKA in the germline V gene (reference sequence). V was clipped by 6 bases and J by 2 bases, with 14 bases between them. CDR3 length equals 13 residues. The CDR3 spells CSADPGLAYEQYF. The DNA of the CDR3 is TGCAGTGCGGACCCGGGACTTGCCTACGAGCAGTACTTC.

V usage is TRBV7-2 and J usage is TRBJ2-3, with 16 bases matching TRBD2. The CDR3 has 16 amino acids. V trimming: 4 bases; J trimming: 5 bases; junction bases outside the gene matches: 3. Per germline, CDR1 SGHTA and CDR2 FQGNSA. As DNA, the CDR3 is TGTGCCAGCAGCTCCGGGACTAGCGGGAGGGGAGATACGCAGTATTTT. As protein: CASSSGTSGRGDTQYF.

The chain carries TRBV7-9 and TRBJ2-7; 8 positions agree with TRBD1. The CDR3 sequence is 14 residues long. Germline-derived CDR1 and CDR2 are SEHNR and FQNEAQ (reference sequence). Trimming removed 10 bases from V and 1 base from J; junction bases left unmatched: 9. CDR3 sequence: CATRQQGDSYEQYF. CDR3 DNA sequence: TGTGCCACCCGACAACAGGGGGATTCCTACGAGCAGTACTTC.

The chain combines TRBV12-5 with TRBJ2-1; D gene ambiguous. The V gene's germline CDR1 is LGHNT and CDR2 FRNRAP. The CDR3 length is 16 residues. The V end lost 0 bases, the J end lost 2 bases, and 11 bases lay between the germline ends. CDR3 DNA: TGTGCTAGTGGTTTGGTAGAAACGGGCCCCTACAATGAGCAGTTCTTC. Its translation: CASGLVETGPYNEQFF.

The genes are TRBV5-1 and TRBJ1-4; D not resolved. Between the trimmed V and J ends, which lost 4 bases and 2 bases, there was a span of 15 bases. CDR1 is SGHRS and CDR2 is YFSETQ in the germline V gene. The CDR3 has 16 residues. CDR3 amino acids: CASSPLGVTTNEKLFF. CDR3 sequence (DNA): TGCGCCAGCAGCCCATTGGGCGTGACTACTAATGAAAAACTGTTTTTT.

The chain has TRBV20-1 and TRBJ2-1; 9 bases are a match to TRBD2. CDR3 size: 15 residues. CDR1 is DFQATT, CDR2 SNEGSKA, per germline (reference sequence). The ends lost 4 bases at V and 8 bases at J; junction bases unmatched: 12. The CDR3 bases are TGCAGTGCTACCCCCCCTAGCGGGAAGTTCGATGAGCAGTTCTTC. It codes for CSATPPSGKFDEQFF.

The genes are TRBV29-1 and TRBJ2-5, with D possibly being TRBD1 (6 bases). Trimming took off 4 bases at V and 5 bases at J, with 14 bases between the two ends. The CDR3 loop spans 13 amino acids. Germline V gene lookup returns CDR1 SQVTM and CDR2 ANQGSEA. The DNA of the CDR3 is TGCAGCGTTGCTTTGGGAAGGGGGGAGACCCAGTACTTC. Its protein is CSVALGRGETQYF.

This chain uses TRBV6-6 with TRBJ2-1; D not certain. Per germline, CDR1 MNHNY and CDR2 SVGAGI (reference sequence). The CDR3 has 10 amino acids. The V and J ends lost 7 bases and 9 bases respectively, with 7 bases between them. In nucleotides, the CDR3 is TGTGCCAGCATTGGCTCTGAGCAGTTCTTC. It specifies CASIGSEQFF.

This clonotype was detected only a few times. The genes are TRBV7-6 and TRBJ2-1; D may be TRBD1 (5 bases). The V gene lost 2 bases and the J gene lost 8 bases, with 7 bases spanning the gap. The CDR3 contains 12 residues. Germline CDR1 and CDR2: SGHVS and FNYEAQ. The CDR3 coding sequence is TGTGCCAGCAGCTTACAGGGCTATGAGCAGTTCTTC. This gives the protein CASSLQGYEQFF.

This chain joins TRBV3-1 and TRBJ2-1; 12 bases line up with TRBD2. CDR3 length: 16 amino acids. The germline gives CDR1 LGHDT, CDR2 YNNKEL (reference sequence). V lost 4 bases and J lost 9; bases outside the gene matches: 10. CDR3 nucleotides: TGTGCCAGCAGCCGTGCCGGGACTAGCGGGTGGGGTGAGCAGTTCTTC. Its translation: CASSRAGTSGWGEQFF.

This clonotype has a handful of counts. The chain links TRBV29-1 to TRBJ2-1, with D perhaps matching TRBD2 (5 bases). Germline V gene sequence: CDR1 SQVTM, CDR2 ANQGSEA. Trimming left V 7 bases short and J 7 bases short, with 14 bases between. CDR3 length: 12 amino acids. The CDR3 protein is CSAHPGGNEQFF. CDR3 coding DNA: TGCAGCGCCCACCCGGGCGGGAATGAGCAGTTCTTC.

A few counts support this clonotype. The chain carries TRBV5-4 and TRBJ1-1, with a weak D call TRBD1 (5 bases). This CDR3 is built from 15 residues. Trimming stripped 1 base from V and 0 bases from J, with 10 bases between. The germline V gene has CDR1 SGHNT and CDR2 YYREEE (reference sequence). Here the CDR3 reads CASSLMAGMNTEAFF. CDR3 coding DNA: TGTGCCAGCAGCTTGATGGCAGGGATGAACACTGAAGCTTTCTTT.

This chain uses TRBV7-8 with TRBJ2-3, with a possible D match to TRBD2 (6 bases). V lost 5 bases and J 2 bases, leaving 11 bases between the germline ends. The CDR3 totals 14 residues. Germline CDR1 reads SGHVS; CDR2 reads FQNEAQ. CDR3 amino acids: CASSEGGTTDTQYF. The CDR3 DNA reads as TGTGCCAGCAGCGAAGGAGGGACCACAGATACGCAGTATTTT.

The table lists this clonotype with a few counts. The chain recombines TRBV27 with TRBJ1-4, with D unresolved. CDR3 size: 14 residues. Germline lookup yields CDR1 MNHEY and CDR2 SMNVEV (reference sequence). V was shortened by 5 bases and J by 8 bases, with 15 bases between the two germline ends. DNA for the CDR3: TGTGCCAGCAGTCCGGTGGCCGGGAGAGAAAAACTGTTTTTT. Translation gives CASSPVAGREKLFF.

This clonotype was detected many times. CDR3 nucleotides: TGTGCCAGCAGCTTGGGTGGGACCGCGCGTACTAACTATGGCTACACCTTC. This gives the protein CASSLGGTARTNYGYTF. This rearrangement joins TRBV5-6 to TRBJ1-2, with D maybe TRBD1 (5 bases). This CDR3 has 17 amino acids. Looked up from germline, CDR1 is SGHDT and CDR2 is YYEEEE. V lost 0 bases and J lost 0, with 15 bases in between. Full variable domain (remainder filled in from reference TRBV5-6 and TRBJ1-2): DAGVTQSPTHLIKTRGQQVTLRCSPKSGHDTVSWYQQALGQGPQFIFQYYEEEERQRGNFPDRFSGHQFPNYSSELNVNALLLGDSALYLCASSLGGTARTNYGYTFGSGTRLTVV.

CDR3 nucleotide sequence: TGTGCCAGCAGCCCGGACAGGGCCTCCTCCTACGAGCAGTACTTC. This sequence encodes CASSPDRASSYEQYF. The V gene is TRBV7-2, the J gene TRBJ2-7, with TRBD1 matching over 8 bases. CDR1 is SGHTA and CDR2 is FQGNSA in the germline V gene. The CDR3 is 15 residues long. The ends lost 5 bases at V and 0 bases at J; junction bases unmatched: 6.

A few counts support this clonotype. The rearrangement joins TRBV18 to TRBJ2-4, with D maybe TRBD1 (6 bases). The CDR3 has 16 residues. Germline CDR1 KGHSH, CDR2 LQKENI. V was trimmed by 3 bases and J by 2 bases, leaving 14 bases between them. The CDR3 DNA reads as TGTGCCAGCTCACCGCAGGGGTTAGAGTCCAAAAACATTCAGTACTTC. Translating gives CASSPQGLESKNIQYF.

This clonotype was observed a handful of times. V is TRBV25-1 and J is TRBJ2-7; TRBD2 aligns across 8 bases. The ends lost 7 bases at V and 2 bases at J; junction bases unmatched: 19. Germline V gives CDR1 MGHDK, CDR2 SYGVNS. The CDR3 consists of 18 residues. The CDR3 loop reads CASNRPGLVPRVAYEQYF. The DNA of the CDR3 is TGTGCCAGCAACCGACCGGGACTAGTTCCCAGAGTGGCCTACGAGCAGTACTTC.

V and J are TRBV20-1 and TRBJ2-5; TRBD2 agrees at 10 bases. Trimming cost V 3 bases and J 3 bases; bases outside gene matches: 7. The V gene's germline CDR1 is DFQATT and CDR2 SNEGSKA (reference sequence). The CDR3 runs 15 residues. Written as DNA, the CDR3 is TGCAGTGCTAGCCCCCCTAGCGGGGGAAAAGAGACCCAGTACTTC. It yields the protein CSASPPSGGKETQYF.